This record looks at one T cell receptor (beta chain) sequence and its context. The data are from a study of blood T cell repertoires in COVID-19. Some clones are missing from TCRdb's copy, which holds only in-frame ones; the method was immunoSEQ multiplex PCR. In the table there are hundreds of thousands of clones, about 90% of which are singletons. After removal of 6 bases from V and 0 bases from J, the junction contained 4 bases not matched to a gene. The CDR3 is 15 residues long. Per the germline V gene, CDR1 is LNHDA and CDR2 is SQIVND (reference sequence). Input material: peripheral blood. This clonotype was obtained from a woman aged 60-75 years with COVID-19, enrolled during active disease. The chain has TRBV19 and TRBJ2-3; the match to TRBD2 covers 9 bases. The CDR3 loop reads CASRGLAVSTDTQYF. CDR3 DNA sequence: TGTGCCAGTAGGGGACTAGCCGTCAGCACAGATACGCAGTATTTT.